Below are 10 T cell receptor beta chains sequenced from a single sample in a study of T cell responses to AZD1222 COVID-19 vaccine. The method was immunoSEQ multiplex PCR; TCRdb's version includes in-frame clones alone and lacks a portion of them. The sample lists about 150,000 clones; roughly nine tenths were seen once. The sample was peripheral blood, taken 28 days after the second AZD1222 dose. These receptors originate from an adult who received the AZD1222 COVID-19 vaccine.

The chain has TRBV5-4 and TRBJ2-2; perhaps TRBD1 as D (5 bases). Germline CDR1 is SGHNT and CDR2 is YYREEE (reference sequence). This CDR3 is 13 amino acids long. The V gene lost 2 bases and the J gene lost 5 bases, with 7 bases spanning the gap. CDR3 sequence (DNA): TGTGCCAGCAGCTTCAGGGAAACCGGGGAGCTGTTTTTT. It specifies CASSFRETGELFF.

The DNA for the CDR3 is TGTGCCAGTAGTATATACCAGCGGGGGCAAGCGGGAGAGACCCAGTACTTC. Amino acid sequence: CASSIYQRGQAGETQYF. This rearrangement joins TRBV19 to TRBJ2-5; 8 bases align to TRBD2. Trimming cost V 2 bases and J 4 bases; bases outside gene matches: 12. CDR3 length: 17 residues. From germline, CDR1 is LNHDA and CDR2 SQIVND (reference sequence).

In its sample, this clone was seen once. The V gene is TRBV10-3, the J gene TRBJ2-3; D is perhaps TRBD2 (5 bases). Germline lookup yields CDR1 ENHRY and CDR2 SYGVKD. The ends were cut back, 11 bases at V and 4 bases at J, with 16 bases in the middle. This CDR3 region has 13 residues. CDR3 sequence: CAANPNSADTQYF. As DNA, the CDR3 is TGTGCCGCAAACCCCAATAGCGCAGATACGCAGTATTTT.

CDR3 loop: CASSHLSSGNTIYF. Written as DNA, the CDR3 is TGTGCCAGCAGCCATCTAAGCTCTGGAAACACCATATATTTT. This chain uses TRBV7-9 with TRBJ1-3; D gene ambiguous. V shed 5 bases and J shed 0 bases, with 8 bases lying between them. CDR1 and CDR2 from the germline V gene are SEHNR and FQNEAQ (reference sequence). This CDR3 contains 14 residues.

A remark on this clone: This CDR3 is also generated by other DNA sequences in the sample. The gene calls are TRBV10-1 and TRBJ2-7; D is unresolved. Germline CDR1 reads WNHNN; CDR2 reads SYGVQD (reference sequence). This CDR3 has 12 residues. Trimming stripped 0 bases from V and 3 bases from J, with 3 bases between. The DNA of the CDR3 is TGCGCCAGCAGTGAGTCGGGCTACGAGCAGTACTTC. Its protein product is CASSESGYEQYF.

This clone has a handful of counts. The chain uses TRBV6-6 and TRBJ1-4, with 9 positions matching TRBD1. The germline V gene encodes CDR1 MNHNY and CDR2 SVGAGI (reference sequence). CDR3 length: 18 residues. After removal of 5 bases from V and 4 bases from J, the junction contained 14 bases not matched to a gene. The CDR3 is CASSHPTGGVTSNEKLFF. For the CDR3, the DNA is TGTGCCAGCAGTCACCCCACAGGGGGCGTTACGAGTAATGAAAAACTGTTTTTT.

As concerns this clone: This sample includes further DNA sequences coding for the same CDR3. The chain uses TRBV19 and TRBJ1-1; D is uncertain. Between the trimmed V and J ends, which lost 3 bases and 2 bases, there was a span of 4 bases. The CDR3 runs to 12 residues. Germline assignment: CDR1 LNHDA and CDR2 SQIVND (reference sequence). CDR3 sequence: CASSIGNTEAFF. The CDR3 DNA follows: TGTGCCAGTAGTATCGGTAACACTGAAGCTTTCTTT. Full variable domain (outside the CDR3, taken from reference TRBV19 and TRBJ1-1): DGGITQSPKYLFRKEGQNVTLSCEQNLNHDAMYWYRQDPGQGLRLIYYSQIVNDFQKGDIAEGYSVSREKKESFPLTVTSAQKNPTAFYLCASSIGNTEAFFGQGTRLTVV.

The chain is built from TRBV7-2 and TRBJ1-4; a weak D match, TRBD1 (5 bases). Germline V CDR1 and CDR2: SGHTA, FQGNSA. Trimming cost V 5 bases and J 8 bases, with 12 bases left between them. This CDR3 has 13 residues. DNA of the CDR3: TGTGCCAGCAGCGAATGGGGGTGGGAAAAACTGTTTTTT. It yields the protein CASSEWGWEKLFF.

This clone showed up just once. The V and J genes are TRBV6-1 and TRBJ1-2; D remains unclear. Trimming took off 2 bases at V and 4 bases at J, with 8 bases between the two ends. The germline CDR1 and CDR2 sequences are MNHNS and SASEGT. This CDR3 is 13 amino acids long. CDR3 DNA: TGTGCCAGCAGTGAACTGGCCTTCTATGGCTACACCTTC. This gives the protein CASSELAFYGYTF.

The rearrangement uses TRBV19 and TRBJ2-6, with D uncertain. This CDR3 has 15 amino acids. The germline V gene has CDR1 LNHDA and CDR2 SQIVND (reference sequence). V was cut by 3 bases and J by 0 bases, with 6 bases left in between. CDR3: CASSIQSSGANVLTF. The CDR3, as DNA: TGTGCCAGTAGTATTCAGAGCTCTGGGGCCAACGTCCTGACTTTC.